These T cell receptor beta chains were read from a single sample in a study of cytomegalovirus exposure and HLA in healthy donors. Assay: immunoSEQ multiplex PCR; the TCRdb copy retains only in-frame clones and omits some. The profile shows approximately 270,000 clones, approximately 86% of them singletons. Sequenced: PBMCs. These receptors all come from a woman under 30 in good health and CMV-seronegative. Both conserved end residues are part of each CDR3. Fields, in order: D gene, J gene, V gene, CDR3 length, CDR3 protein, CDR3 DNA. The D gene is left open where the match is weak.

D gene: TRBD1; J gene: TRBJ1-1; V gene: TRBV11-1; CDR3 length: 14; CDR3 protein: CASRTGTGNTEAFF; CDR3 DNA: TGTGCCAGCAGAACCGGGACAGGGAACACTGAAGCTTTCTTT
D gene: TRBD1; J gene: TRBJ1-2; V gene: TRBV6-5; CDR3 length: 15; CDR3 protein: CASSSFNRGDYGYTF; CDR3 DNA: TGTGCCAGCAGTTCCTTTAACAGGGGTGACTATGGCTACACCTTC
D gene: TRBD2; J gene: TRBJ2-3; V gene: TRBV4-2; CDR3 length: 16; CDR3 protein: CASSPLTSEDTDTQYF; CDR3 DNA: TGTGCCAGCAGCCCCCTGACTAGCGAAGACACAGATACGCAGTATTTT
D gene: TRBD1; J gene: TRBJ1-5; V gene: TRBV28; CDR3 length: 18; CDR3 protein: CASSPDPFDRGPNQPQHF; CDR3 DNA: TGTGCCAGCAGCCCCGACCCCTTTGACAGGGGGCCAAATCAGCCCCAGCATTTT
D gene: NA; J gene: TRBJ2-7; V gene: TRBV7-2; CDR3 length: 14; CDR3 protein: CASSFGLANYEQYF; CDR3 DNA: TGTGCCAGCAGCTTTGGCCTAGCGAATTACGAGCAGTACTTC
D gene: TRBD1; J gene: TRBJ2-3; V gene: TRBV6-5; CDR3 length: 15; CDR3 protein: CASSSGQGITDTQYF; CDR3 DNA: TGTGCCAGCAGCTCCGGACAGGGGATCACAGATACGCAGTATTTT
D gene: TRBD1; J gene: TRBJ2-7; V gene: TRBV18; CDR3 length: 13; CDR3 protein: CASSLGQGYEQYF; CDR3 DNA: TGTGCCAGCTCACTCGGACAGGGTTACGAGCAGTACTTC
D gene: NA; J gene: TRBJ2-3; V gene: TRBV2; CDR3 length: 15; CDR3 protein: CARRGGETGTDTQYF; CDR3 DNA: TGTGCCCGCAGAGGGGGGGAGACGGGCACAGATACGCAGTATTTT
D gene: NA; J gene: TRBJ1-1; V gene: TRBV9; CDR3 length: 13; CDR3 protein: CASSDGGRGGSFF; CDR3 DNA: TGTGCCAGCAGCGACGGGGGGCGAGGTGGTTCTTTCTTT
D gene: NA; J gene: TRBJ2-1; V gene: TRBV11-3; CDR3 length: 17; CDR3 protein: CASSFKTGDLRGNEQFF; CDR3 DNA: TGTGCCAGCAGCTTCAAAACAGGGGACTTAAGGGGCAATGAGCAGTTCTTC